This T cell receptor beta chain was captured in a study of CD8 T cells in ankylosing spondylitis. Notes on the study in general: Clones tied to disease were said to be significantly enriched in matched ankylosing spondylitis synovial fluid.

In TCRdb, the 5' RACE reads were re-called with MiXCR into one record per CDR3 protein. The sample includes about 250,000 distinct CDR3 sequences, roughly 32% of them seen just once. About this clonotype itself: Its antigen is as yet unknown.

The sample comprised blood, either unsorted or a sorted T cell fraction (not recorded which). This TCR was recovered from a male donor with ankylosing spondylitis or in good health (not recorded which).

The CDR3 DNA is TGCAGCGTCCCCTTGGCTCAGGGCAACTATGGCTACACCTTC. Its protein is CSVPLAQGNYGYTF. The chain is built from TRBV29-1 and TRBJ1-2, with D possibly being TRBD1 (5 bases). CDR1 is SQVTM and CDR2 is ANQGSEA in the germline V gene. The CDR3 covers 14 residues. The germline V and J ends were trimmed by 6 bases and 2 bases, with 16 bases remaining between them.